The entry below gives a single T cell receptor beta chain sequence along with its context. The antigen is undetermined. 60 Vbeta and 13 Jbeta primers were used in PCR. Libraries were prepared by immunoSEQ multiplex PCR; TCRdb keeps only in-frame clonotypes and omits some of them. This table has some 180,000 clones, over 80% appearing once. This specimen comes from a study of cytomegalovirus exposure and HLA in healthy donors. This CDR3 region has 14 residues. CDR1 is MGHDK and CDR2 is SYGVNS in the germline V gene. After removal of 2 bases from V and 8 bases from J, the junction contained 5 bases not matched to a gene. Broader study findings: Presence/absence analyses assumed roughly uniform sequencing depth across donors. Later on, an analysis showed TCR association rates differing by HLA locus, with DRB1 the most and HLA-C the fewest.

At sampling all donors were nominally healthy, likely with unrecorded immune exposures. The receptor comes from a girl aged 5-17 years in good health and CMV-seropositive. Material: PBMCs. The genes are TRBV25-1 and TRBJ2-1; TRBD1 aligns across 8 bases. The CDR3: CASSEQGARYEQFF. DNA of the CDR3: TGTGCCAGCAGTGAACAGGGGGCTAGGTATGAGCAGTTCTTC.